This TCR beta chain emerged from a study of T cells in Graves' hyperthyroidism and ophthalmopathy. The source material, RNA transcripts, was used to amplify TCR beta CDR3 regions. The study used the HTBI primer set for a first-round RT-PCR of the TCR CDR3. A single record per CDR3 protein comes from TCRdb applying MiXCR to the multiplex PCR reads. The sample lists a few hundred thousand distinct CDR3 sequences, about 13% occurring once. This clonotype was detected ten times or more. This CDR3 is built from 14 residues. V lost 3 bases to trimming and J lost 5 bases, with 14 bases between them. Germline V gene sequence: CDR1 MDHEN, CDR2 SYDVKM.

The receptor was isolated from a woman aged 18-29 years with Graves' hyperthyroidism. The genes are TRBV28 and TRBJ2-7; perhaps TRBD1 as D (5 bases). Sequencing was carried out using blood. Here the CDR3 reads CASSFQGTPHEQYF. CDR3 bases: TGTGCCAGCAGTTTTCAGGGAACCCCCCACGAGCAGTACTTC.